These 22 T cell receptor beta chains were sequenced from one sample in a study of shared clonotypes between healthy human individuals. Repertoires were generated with immunoSEQ multiplex PCR, while TCRdb's copy carries only in-frame clones and drops some. Here the sample spans approximately 980,000 clones, 70% to 85% being singletons. The sample taken for sequencing was memory CD4+ T cells sorted from blood. The subset was: CD45RA-negative fraction. The receptors come from a young man in good health.

The chain joins TRBV5-8 to TRBJ2-7; D gene ambiguous. Germline V CDR1 and CDR2: SGHTS, YDEGEE. The CDR3 totals 12 residues. V was cut by 0 bases and J by 4 bases, with 5 bases left in between. CDR3 residues: CASSLVPYEQYF. The CDR3 DNA reads as TGTGCCAGCAGCTTGGTGCCTTACGAGCAGTACTTC.

This clone was observed many times. The rearrangement uses TRBV19 and TRBJ1-6; a possible D gene is TRBD1 (6 bases). CDR3 length equals 14 residues. V shed 3 bases and J shed 6 bases, with 9 bases lying between them. Germline CDR1 and CDR2: LNHDA and SQIVND (reference sequence). As DNA, the CDR3 is TGTGCCAGTAGTATCAACAGGGCTAATTCACCCCTCCACTTT. Its protein is CASSINRANSPLHF.

The J gene is TRBJ2-7, the V gene TRBV25-1; 10 positions agree with TRBD1. The CDR3 has 15 residues. V dropped 5 bases and J dropped 1; count of bases not matched to a gene: 5. Germline CDR1 MGHDK, CDR2 SYGVNS. The CDR3 is CASSPGQGRSYEQYF. As DNA, the CDR3 is TGTGCCAGCAGTCCGGGACAGGGGAGGTCCTACGAGCAGTACTTC.

The gene calls are TRBV29-1 and TRBJ1-2; weak D call: TRBD1 (5 bases). Germline V gene lookup returns CDR1 SQVTM and CDR2 ANQGSEA. V dropped 4 bases and J dropped 1 base, with 13 bases sitting between them. The CDR3 spans 14 residues. In DNA, the CDR3 is TGCAGCGTTGGTGGACCCCAGGGTAACTATGGCTACACCTTC. The encoded protein is CSVGGPQGNYGYTF.

The chain uses TRBV6-1 and TRBJ2-6, with unresolved D. The CDR3 runs to 14 residues. Per germline, CDR1 MNHNS and CDR2 SASEGT. The CDR3 DNA sequence: TGTGCGAGCGCGGCCTTCTCTGGGGCCAACGTCCTGACTTTC. Translated: CASAAFSGANVLTF.

The CDR3 DNA sequence: TGTGCCAGCAGTGACCAAGGAAACACCATATATTTT. Its protein is CASSDQGNTIYF. The chain carries TRBV28 and TRBJ1-3, with D unresolved. Germline CDR1 is MDHEN and CDR2 is SYDVKM. Deletions cut 5 bases from V and 4 bases from J, with 6 bases between. The CDR3 runs 12 residues.

The V and J genes are TRBV28 and TRBJ1-5, with D unresolved. Germline loops: CDR1 MDHEN, CDR2 SYDVKM. V dropped 8 bases and J dropped 2 bases, with 13 bases sitting between them. CDR3 length equals 14 residues. CDR3 amino acids: CASEGLYGNQPQHF. The DNA for the CDR3 is TGTGCCAGCGAAGGGTTATATGGCAATCAGCCCCAGCATTTT. Using reference TRBV28 and TRBJ1-5 for the parts outside the CDR3, the full variable domain is DVKVTQSSRYLVKRTGEKVFLECVQDMDHENMFWYRQDPGLGLRLIYFSYDVKMKEKGDIPEGYSVSREKKERFSLILESASTNQTSMYLCASEGLYGNQPQHFGDGTRLSIL.

This clone has just one count. This chain links TRBV28 with TRBJ2-7, with 10 bases that match TRBD1. The germline gives CDR1 MDHEN, CDR2 SYDVKM. This CDR3 has 16 residues. Trimming cost V 6 bases and J 5 bases; bases outside gene matches: 13. The CDR3 DNA follows: TGTGCCAGCAGCTCTCCCAGAGGACAGGGGGGAAACGAGCAGTACTTC. Translation gives CASSSPRGQGGNEQYF.

About this clone: Being one base from a much bigger clone, this may be a read error. V gene TRBV11-3 combines with J gene TRBJ2-2; D is possibly TRBD2 (5 bases). Trimming left V 3 bases short and J 1 base short, with 9 bases between. From germline, CDR1 is SGHNT and CDR2 YENEEA. The CDR3 loop spans 15 amino acids. This CDR3 is CASSFSGVNTGELFF. CDR3 coding DNA: TGTGCCAGCAGCTTTTCCGGGGTGAACACCGGGGAGCTGTTTTTT.

Only one count was recorded for this clone. Within the sample, other DNA sequences also encode this same CDR3. The chain couples TRBV9 to TRBJ2-7, with 10 positions matching TRBD1. The J segment lost 2 bases and the V segment lost 2 bases, leaving 1 base of the junction unmatched. Germline V lookup: CDR1 SGDLS, CDR2 YYNGEE. The CDR3 contains 14 residues. The CDR3 sequence: CASSVGQGAYEQYF. The CDR3 DNA sequence: TGTGCCAGCAGCGTTGGACAGGGGGCCTACGAGCAGTACTTC.

This clone was counted a single time. The rearrangement links TRBV11-2 to TRBJ2-1; no clear D gene. This CDR3 spans 14 amino acids. Germline V gene lookup returns CDR1 SGHAT and CDR2 FQNNGV. Trimming removed 0 bases at V and 4 bases at J, with 7 bases between. CDR3 sequence reads: CASSLDQDYNEQFF. The DNA for the CDR3 is TGTGCCAGCAGCTTAGATCAGGATTACAATGAGCAGTTCTTC.

This clone was counted a few times. The chain carries TRBV7-6 and TRBJ2-2; D gene unclear. Germline V CDR1 and CDR2: SGHVS, FNYEAQ. This CDR3 contains 12 residues. Trimming removed 5 bases from V and 8 bases from J, with 9 bases in between. The CDR3 reads CASSMPLGELFF. As DNA, the CDR3 is TGTGCCAGCAGCATGCCCCTTGGGGAGCTGTTTTTT.

The chain carries TRBV19 and TRBJ1-5, with a tentative D call TRBD1 (6 bases). This CDR3 has 13 residues. Trimming stripped 4 bases from V and 5 bases from J, with 9 bases between. Germline V gene lookup returns CDR1 LNHDA and CDR2 SQIVND (reference sequence). This CDR3 reads CASSSGGYQPQHF. CDR3 sequence (DNA): TGTGCCAGTAGTAGTGGGGGCTATCAGCCCCAGCATTTT.

V gene TRBV5-1 combines with J gene TRBJ1-2; TRBD1 agrees at 8 bases. V was pared by 1 base and J by 1 base, with 0 bases of the junction left unmatched. Germline loops: CDR1 SGHRS, CDR2 YFSETQ. This CDR3 comprises 14 residues. CDR3 protein: CASSLTGGNYGYTF. Written as DNA, the CDR3 is TGCGCCAGCAGCTTGACAGGGGGTAACTATGGCTACACCTTC.

The table lists this clone with a few counts. V and J are TRBV7-2 and TRBJ2-1; no clear D gene. The CDR3 length is 12 residues. V lost 5 bases, J lost 7 bases, and 9 bases lay in between. CDR1 SGHTA and CDR2 FQGNSA come from the germline V gene. As DNA, the CDR3 is TGTGCCAGCAGCCGGTCGAGGAATGAGCAGTTCTTC. Translation: CASSRSRNEQFF.

DNA of the CDR3: TGTGCCAGCAGTGACAGGGGTGACAGCTCTGGAAACACCATATATTTT. It yields the protein CASSDRGDSSGNTIYF. The rearrangement links TRBV6-1 to TRBJ1-3; TRBD1 is a possible D gene (6 bases). There are 16 residues in the CDR3. V gave up 3 bases and J gave up 0 bases, with 12 bases separating them. Germline lookup yields CDR1 MNHNS and CDR2 SASEGT.

This rearrangement joins TRBV9 to TRBJ1-6; D perhaps matches TRBD1 (5 bases). Germline V gives CDR1 SGDLS, CDR2 YYNGEE. This CDR3 contains 15 residues. V was pared by 3 bases and J by 5 bases, with 12 bases between. The CDR3: CASSDQGINNSPLHF. The CDR3 DNA sequence: TGTGCCAGCAGCGATCAGGGTATTAATAATTCACCCCTCCACTTT.

This clone occurred many times. The CDR3 nucleotides read TGTGCCAGCAGCCAAGATCACAGACTCTCTGGAAACACCATATATTTT. Translated, it gives CASSQDHRLSGNTIYF. V and J are TRBV4-2 and TRBJ1-3, with unresolved D. V was cut by 0 bases and J by 0 bases, with 9 bases left in between. Germline CDR1 LGHNA, CDR2 YNFKEQ. This CDR3 spans 16 amino acids.

The rearrangement uses TRBV5-6 and TRBJ1-1, with 8 bases lining up with TRBD1. V lost 5 bases and J lost 0; bases outside the gene matches: 3. Germline assignment: CDR1 SGHDT and CDR2 YYEEEE. This CDR3 is 14 amino acids long. CDR3: CASRPGQVNTEAFF. The CDR3 DNA reads TGTGCCAGCAGGCCGGGACAGGTGAACACTGAAGCTTTCTTT. The entire variable domain, with the rest obtained from reference TRBV5-6 and TRBJ1-1, is as follows: DAGVTQSPTHLIKTRGQQVTLRCSPKSGHDTVSWYQQALGQGPQFIFQYYEEEERQRGNFPDRFSGHQFPNYSSELNVNALLLGDSALYLCASRPGQVNTEAFFGQGTRLTVV.

This chain joins TRBV7-9 and TRBJ2-3, with TRBD1 matching over 8 bases. V shed 8 bases and J 0 bases; nucleotides not matched to a gene: 10. The CDR3 runs to 16 residues. The V gene's germline CDR1 is SEHNR and CDR2 FQNEAQ (reference sequence). CDR3 sequence (DNA): TGTGCCAGCTTAGGGTCCGGGACAGGCAGCACAGATACGCAGTATTTT. Protein: CASLGSGTGSTDTQYF.

The chain uses TRBV18 and TRBJ1-1, with TRBD1 identical over 11 bases. The CDR3 totals 14 residues. Germline assignment: CDR1 KGHSH and CDR2 LQKENI. V shed 4 bases and J 4 bases; nucleotides not matched to a gene: 2. In DNA, the CDR3 is TGTGCCAGCTCACGAGGGACAGGGGGCACTGAAGCTTTCTTT. This gives the protein CASSRGTGGTEAFF. The entire variable domain, with the rest obtained from reference TRBV18 and TRBJ1-1, is as follows: NAGVMQNPRHLVRRRGQEARLRCSPMKGHSHVYWYRQLPEEGLKFMVYLQKENIIDESGMPKERFSAEFPKEGPSILRIQQVVRGDSAAYFCASSRGTGGTEAFFGQGTRLTVV.

This clone has a count of ten or more. The rearrangement links TRBV19 to TRBJ2-7; perhaps TRBD2 as D (6 bases). The germline V gene has CDR1 LNHDA and CDR2 SQIVND (reference sequence). The CDR3 spans 16 residues. Trimming took off 7 bases at V and 0 bases at J, with 19 bases between the two ends. The CDR3, as DNA: TGTGCCAGTATCCCCCACGGGGGTCCTAGCTCCTACGAGCAGTACTTC. It yields the protein CASIPHGGPSSYEQYF.